A single sample gave rise to the 2 T cell receptor beta chains below, sequenced in a study of control samples from healthy donors and cancer patients. Assay: immunoSEQ multiplex PCR; the TCRdb copy retains only in-frame clones and omits some. The top ten hold over 4% of the sample, which has about 170,000 clones, around 93% seen once. Source material: blood. The receptors were gathered from a woman aged 60 to 75 in good health.

The V gene is TRBV14, the J gene TRBJ2-2; weak D call: TRBD1 (5 bases). V gave up 0 bases and J gave up 4 bases, with 9 bases separating them. Looked up from germline, CDR1 is SGHDN and CDR2 is FVKESK. The CDR3 is made up of 15 amino acids. Here the CDR3 DNA reads TGTGCCAGCAGCCAAGATCTAGGGGCCACCGGGGAGCTGTTTTTT. It codes for CASSQDLGATGELFF.

V usage is TRBV2 and J usage is TRBJ1-1, with TRBD1 as a possible D gene (5 bases). The germline gives CDR1 SNHLY, CDR2 FYNNEI. This CDR3 contains 14 residues. Trimming cost V 6 bases and J 4 bases, with 15 bases left between them. The CDR3 is CASRARVTGTEAFF. The CDR3 bases are TGTGCCAGCAGGGCAAGGGTTACAGGCACTGAAGCTTTCTTT.